Listed below are T cell receptor beta chains from one sample, sequenced in a study of cytomegalovirus exposure and HLA in healthy donors. TCRdb keeps only in-frame clones here, not all; method: immunoSEQ multiplex PCR. This table has more than 90,000 clones, about four fifths appearing once. The sample comprised PBMCs. These receptors came from a woman between 18 and 29 years old in good health and CMV-seropositive. The CDR3 runs from the conserved cysteine through the conserved F or W. Fields, in order: D gene, J gene, V gene, clone size, CDR3 DNA, CDR3 protein. D genes are given only for firm matches. Size is omitted from some rows. Given values are once, few, many or a class for expanded clones.

TRBD1 TRBJ2-5 TRBV4-1 NA TGCGCCAGCAGCCAACCCCGGGACAGGCAAGAGACCCAGTACTTC CASSQPRDRQETQYF
NA TRBJ1-2 TRBV28 once TGTGCCAGCAGTCTCCAGAGACAGCTGAACTATGGCTACACCTTC CASSLQRQLNYGYTF
TRBD1 TRBJ2-7 TRBV5-1 NA TGCGCCAGCAGCTTAATAGGGACAGAGGTTTCCTACGAGCAGTACTTC CASSLIGTEVSYEQYF
TRBD2 TRBJ2-2 TRBV9 few TGTGCCAGCAGCGATCTCGGACTAGAAAACACCGGGGAGCTGTTTTTT CASSDLGLENTGELFF
NA TRBJ2-1 TRBV6-5 NA TGTGCCAGCAGTCCCCTCTCCGGGGACAATGAGCAGTTCTTC CASSPLSGDNEQFF
NA TRBJ1-1 TRBV18 NA TGTGCCAGCTCACCACCGAACGGTAGGGGTCGGACTGAAGCTTTCTTT CASSPPNGRGRTEAFF
NA TRBJ1-1 TRBV2 NA NA CARRRAGVEAFF
TRBD1 TRBJ1-5 TRBV10-3 NA TGTGCCATCAGTGATGAGACAGGGAACAATCAGCCCCAGCATTTT CAISDETGNNQPQHF
TRBD1 TRBJ2-7 TRBV10-2 NA TGCGCCAGCAGGAACCCGGGACAGGGCGTCTACGAGCAGTACTTC CASRNPGQGVYEQYF
TRBD2 TRBJ2-1 TRBV28 NA TGTGCCAGCAGTTTAAGTACAGCCGGGACTACCCCCCAGTATGAGCAGTTCTTC CASSLSTAGTTPQYEQFF
TRBD2 TRBJ2-3 TRBV15 NA TGTGCCACCAGCAGAGAGGGGACTAGCGGGAGGGTCACAGATACGCAGTATTTT CATSREGTSGRVTDTQYF
NA TRBJ1-1 TRBV28 few TGTGCCAGCAGTTCGAGGGCCCCTCCTTTAGCTTTCTTT CASSSRAPPLAFF
TRBD1 TRBJ2-7 TRBV5-1 NA TGCGCCAGCAGCTTAAGAGGGGACAGGGATCTCTACGAGCAGTACTTC CASSLRGDRDLYEQYF
NA TRBJ2-1 TRBV6-5 NA TGTGCCAGCAGCCGCGGTATTAACAATGAGCAGTTCTTC CASSRGINNEQFF
NA TRBJ2-1 TRBV11-2 NA TGTGCCAGCAGCTCTATGCGGAGCCACAATGAGCAGTTCTTC CASSSMRSHNEQFF
NA TRBJ2-5 TRBV7-9 NA TGTGCCAGCAGCTTAGGCTTCTTCGAGGAGACCCAGTACTTC CASSLGFFEETQYF
NA TRBJ2-7 TRBV4-1 NA TGCGCCAGCAGCCAAGATGGACTGGACTCCTACGAGCAGTACTTC CASSQDGLDSYEQYF
NA TRBJ1-3 TRBV4-1 NA TGCGCCAGCAGCCCAGCCGGGAGCTCTGGAAACACCATATATTTT CASSPAGSSGNTIYF
TRBD1 TRBJ2-5 TRBV27 few TGTGCCAGCAGTGGGGACAGGGCGGAGACCCAGTACTTC CASSGDRAETQYF
NA TRBJ2-3 TRBV9 NA TGTGCCAGCAGCGTAGACCAGGGACTTGCGACGCAGTATTTT CASSVDQGLATQYF
TRBD2 TRBJ2-5 TRBV6-5 NA TGTGCCAGCAGTTATAGCGGGCCACAAGAAGAGACCCAGTACTTC CASSYSGPQEETQYF
TRBD1 TRBJ1-5 TRBV9 NA TGTGCCAGCAGCACAGGACAGGGGGGGATTCAGCCCCAGCATTTT CASSTGQGGIQPQHF
NA TRBJ1-3 TRBV7-9 NA TGTGCCAGCAGTTCGACTTCGAGCTCTGGAAACACCATATATTTT CASSSTSSSGNTIYF
TRBD2 TRBJ2-2 TRBV7-2 NA TGTGCCAGCAGCTTAAGCAGCGGGAGGACCGGGGAGCTGTTTTTT CASSLSSGRTGELFF
TRBD1 TRBJ2-7 TRBV7-9 few TGTGCCAGCAGCGCCCTACAGGGGACCCACGAGCAGTACTTC CASSALQGTHEQYF
TRBD1 TRBJ1-4 TRBV6-5 NA TGTGCCAGCAGTTACTCGATAGGACAGGGGGGTGAAAAACTGTTTTTT CASSYSIGQGGEKLFF
NA TRBJ1-4 TRBV4-1 NA TGCGCCAGCAGCCGAGACCTAATAGTGGAAAAACTGTTTTTT CASSRDLIVEKLFF
NA TRBJ2-7 TRBV19 NA TGTGCCAGTAGTACCGGACATTACCCTGACTACGAGCAGTACTTC CASSTGHYPDYEQYF
TRBD2 TRBJ2-1 TRBV5-1 NA TGCGCCAGCAGTTTCGACATGGGACTAGCGGGAAACTACAATGAGCAGTTCTTC CASSFDMGLAGNYNEQFF
TRBD2 TRBJ2-7 TRBV5-1 NA TGCGCCAGCAGCCCTGGGAGGGAGGTCCTTGGAGAGCAGTACTTC CASSPGREVLGEQYF
NA TRBJ1-3 TRBV30 NA TGTGCCTGGGGGACTGGGAACACCATATATTTT CAWGTGNTIYF
NA TRBJ2-2 TRBV5-3 NA TGTGCCAGAAGCTTGGGAGACAAATACACCGGGGAGCTGTTTTTT CARSLGDKYTGELFF
NA TRBJ2-1 TRBV5-4 NA TGTGCCAGCACCGGGACTCCCTCCTACAATGAGCAGTTCTTC CASTGTPSYNEQFF
NA TRBJ2-5 TRBV20-1 NA TGCAGTGCTAGGGACACTTTAACCCAGTACTTC CSARDTLTQYF
TRBD1 TRBJ2-7 TRBV7-8 NA TGTGCCAGCAGCTTAGAGGGATGGCAGGGGGTCGGCTACGAGCAGTACTTC CASSLEGWQGVGYEQYF
TRBD2 TRBJ2-1 TRBV5-6 NA TGTGCCAGCAGCGATGGACTAGCGGGAGGGTCGGATGAGCAGTTCTTC CASSDGLAGGSDEQFF
NA TRBJ2-3 TRBV6-1 NA TGTGCCAGCAGTGTCAGGGGTGCGTTAGATACGCAGTATTTT CASSVRGALDTQYF
TRBD1 TRBJ2-7 TRBV13 NA TGTGCCAGCAGCCCTGACAGGGATCCCTACGAGCAGTACTTC CASSPDRDPYEQYF
NA TRBJ2-1 TRBV7-3 NA TGTGCCAGCAGCCCGAGGGGGAGCGGGAAGAGCTCCTACAATGAGCAGTTCTTC CASSPRGSGKSSYNEQFF
TRBD1 TRBJ1-2 TRBV19 NA TGTGCCAGTAGTATAGATCGACAGGGAATTGGAGGCTACACCTTC CASSIDRQGIGGYTF
NA TRBJ1-6 TRBV6-5 NA TGTGCCAGCAGTTTCAGAAATTCACCCCTCCACTTT CASSFRNSPLHF
NA TRBJ1-5 TRBV28 NA TGTGCCAGCAGTCTTGGGGCCAGGGCTAATCAGCCCCGGCATTTT CASSLGARANQPRHF
NA TRBJ1-1 TRBV5-1 NA TGCGCCAGCAGCTTGGCGGGGATGAACACTGAAGCTTTCTTT CASSLAGMNTEAFF
TRBD2 TRBJ2-1 TRBV19 NA TGTGCCAGTAGCTGGACTAGCGCTGACTACAATGAGCAGTTCTTC CASSWTSADYNEQFF
TRBD2 TRBJ2-7 TRBV11-2 NA TGTGCCAGCAGCTTAGTTCGACTAGCGGGGGGCTACGAGCAGTACTTC CASSLVRLAGGYEQYF
NA TRBJ1-4 TRBV28 NA TGTGCCAGCAGTTTCCGTGGGGGCAATGAAAAACTGTTTTTT CASSFRGGNEKLFF
NA TRBJ2-2 TRBV9 NA TGTGCCAGCAGCGTAGACGGGAGGAACACCGGGGAGCTGTTTTTT CASSVDGRNTGELFF
TRBD1 TRBJ2-7 TRBV7-9 NA TGTTCCAGCAGCTCCTCGACAGGGGGCTTTTACGAGCAGTACTTC CSSSSSTGGFYEQYF
TRBD1 TRBJ1-2 TRBV6-5 few TGTGCCAGCACTAGCCTCGGACAGGACCCTGGCTACACCTTC CASTSLGQDPGYTF
NA TRBJ2-5 TRBV7-9 NA TGTGCCAGCAGCGCCACGGGGGTGCAAGAGACCCAGTACTTC CASSATGVQETQYF
TRBD1 TRBJ2-5 TRBV29-1 NA TGCAGCGTGCGGACAGGGTCAGAGACCCAGTACTTC CSVRTGSETQYF